Presented here are 12 T cell receptor beta chains from one specimen sequenced in a study of CD8 T cells in Susac syndrome. Reverse transcription of roughly 0.5 to 1 ug RNA used random hexamers. MiXCR was run by TCRdb on the immunoSEQ multiplex PCR reads, yielding one entry per CDR3 protein. The sample has roughly 190,000 distinct CDR3 sequences; over 85% are singletons. The sequencing input was CD4+ T cells from PBMCs. Receptors were obtained from a human donor in good health.

The chain has TRBV5-1 and TRBJ1-1; the match to TRBD1 covers 7 bases. The CDR3 is 13 amino acids. Losses at the gene ends were 4 bases for V and 3 bases for J; bases not matched to a gene: 3. From germline, CDR1 is SGHRS and CDR2 YFSETQ. Here the CDR3 DNA reads TGCGCCAGCAGCGTGGGGACAGACACTGAAGCTTTCTTT. Encoded protein: CASSVGTDTEAFF.

This chain uses TRBV7-9 with TRBJ2-2; 8 bases line up with TRBD1. V trimming: 6 bases; J trimming: 3 bases; junction bases outside the gene matches: 9. Germline V lookup: CDR1 SEHNR, CDR2 FQNEAQ (reference sequence). The CDR3 sequence is 16 residues long. CDR3: CASSLTGQEYTGELFF. The CDR3 DNA is TGTGCCAGCAGTCTAACGGGACAGGAGTACACCGGGGAGCTGTTTTTT.

The chain carries TRBV5-1 and TRBJ2-3; possible D gene TRBD2, 6 bases. CDR1 SGHRS and CDR2 YFSETQ come from the germline V gene. The CDR3 has 13 residues. Trimming removed 5 bases at V and 4 bases at J, with 11 bases between. Written as DNA, the CDR3 is TGCGCCAGCAGAGATCCTAGCGCAGATACGCAGTATTTT. Protein sequence: CASRDPSADTQYF.

The rearrangement links TRBV27 to TRBJ1-5; the D gene is possibly TRBD1 (5 bases). Looked up from germline, CDR1 is MNHEY and CDR2 is SMNVEV (reference sequence). This CDR3 region has 17 residues. The V end was cut by 8 bases, the J end by 2 bases, with 22 bases between. The CDR3 protein is CASRDTSGLLGNQPQHF. The DNA of the CDR3 is TGTGCCAGCCGCGACACCTCAGGGTTGCTTGGCAATCAGCCCCAGCATTTT.

The chain recombines TRBV7-2 with TRBJ2-2; D is possibly TRBD2 (6 bases). Germline V gives CDR1 SGHTA, CDR2 FQGNSA. This CDR3 has 14 amino acids. The germline V and J ends were trimmed by 7 bases and 5 bases, with 14 bases remaining between them. CDR3 residues: CASKGGTSTGELFF. In nucleotides, the CDR3 is TGTGCCAGCAAAGGCGGGACGTCAACCGGGGAGCTGTTTTTT.

The chain employs TRBV5-1 and TRBJ2-3; 12 positions agree with TRBD2. The V gene end was trimmed by 4 bases and the J gene end by 5 bases; junction bases not matched to a gene: 14. The CDR3 contains 18 residues. The germline gives CDR1 SGHRS, CDR2 YFSETQ. The CDR3 is CASSPLGLAGLAGDTQYF. The CDR3 DNA sequence: TGCGCCAGCAGCCCGCTGGGACTAGCGGGTCTAGCGGGAGATACGCAGTATTTT.

The chain carries TRBV29-1 and TRBJ1-5; 9 bases map to TRBD1. The CDR3 totals 14 residues. Germline V gene data show CDR1 as SQVTM and CDR2 as ANQGSEA. Germline trimming cut 6 bases from V and 1 base from J; bases unmatched to any gene: 4. The CDR3 DNA is TGCAGCGTCACAGGGGGCGCAAGCAATCAGCCCCAGCATTTT. The encoded protein is CSVTGGASNQPQHF.

The J gene is TRBJ1-1, the V gene TRBV5-1, with D unclear. The V gene's germline CDR1 is SGHRS and CDR2 YFSETQ. V was cut by 2 bases and J by 4 bases, with 24 bases left in between. The CDR3 spans 18 residues. The chain's CDR3 is CASSFGLTLAVPGTEAFF. In DNA, the CDR3 is TGCGCCAGCAGCTTCGGTCTGACGTTGGCCGTTCCGGGCACTGAAGCTTTCTTT.

The gene calls are TRBV7-8 and TRBJ2-5; D might be TRBD1 (6 bases). The V gene's germline CDR1 is SGHVS and CDR2 FQNEAQ. The CDR3 covers 14 residues. Trimming took 5 bases from V and 1 from J, leaving 11 bases between them. The CDR3 region has the DNA TGTGCCAGCAGCCCCCGACAGGCCCAAGAGACCCAGTACTTC. Protein product: CASSPRQAQETQYF.

The V call is TRBV20-1, the J call TRBJ2-5, with D perhaps assigned TRBD1 or TRBD2 (5 bases each). The V and J ends lost 5 bases and 7 bases respectively, with 14 bases between them. CDR3 size: 12 residues. Germline lookup yields CDR1 DFQATT and CDR2 SNEGSKA (reference sequence). CDR3 sequence: CSAQEGIGTQYF. CDR3 nucleotides: TGCAGTGCTCAAGAGGGGATTGGGACCCAGTACTTC.

This chain links TRBV28 with TRBJ1-6; D remains unclear. The CDR3 has 14 residues. Germline V gene data show CDR1 as MDHEN and CDR2 as SYDVKM. Trimming took 1 base from V and 5 from J, leaving 6 bases between them. The CDR3 sequence: CASSLSGNNSPLHF. CDR3 nucleotide sequence: TGTGCCAGCAGTTTATCCGGGAATAATTCACCCCTCCACTTT.

The V call is TRBV29-1, the J call TRBJ2-3; 8 positions agree with TRBD2. This CDR3 spans 13 amino acids. With 7 bases clipped from V and 3 bases from J, the junction kept 6 bases outside the gene matches. Germline V CDR1 and CDR2: SQVTM, ANQGSEA. In nucleotides, the CDR3 is TGCAGCGAGAGCGGGGGAGATACAGATACGCAGTATTTT. Amino acid sequence: CSESGGDTDTQYF.